This is a list of T cell receptor beta chains from one sample in a study of cytomegalovirus exposure and HLA in healthy donors. Measured with immunoSEQ multiplex PCR; TCRdb has only the in-frame clones, and not every one. The data show about 96,000 clones, with about three quarters seen just once and around 7.5% held by the top ten. Sequences were obtained from PBMCs. Receptors originate from a man between 45 and 60 years old in good health and CMV-seropositive. The CDR3 runs from the conserved cysteine through the conserved F or W. D genes are given only for firm matches. Clone size is stated in some rows and not others, as once, few, many or a class when expanded.

J,V,size,D,DNA,CDR3
TRBJ1-2,TRBV4-2,few,TRBD1,TGTGCCAGCAGCCAGGAGACAGGGGTTAACTATGGCTACACCTTC,CASSQETGVNYGYTF
TRBJ2-1,TRBV6-1,-,-,TGTGCCAGCAGTGAATCCTACGGGATCCTCTCCAATGAGCAGTTCTTC,CASSESYGILSNEQFF
TRBJ1-2,TRBV27,-,TRBD1,TGTGCCAGCAGTCCCCCGGGACAGGGCTGGGATGGCTACACCTTC,CASSPPGQGWDGYTF
TRBJ2-1,TRBV5-5,-,TRBD2,TGTGCTAGCAGCTTGGCAAGCGGGGGTTACAATGAGCAGTTCTTC,CASSLASGGYNEQFF
TRBJ1-2,TRBV6-5,-,-,TGTGCCAGCAGCTCCACAGACGAAAGGATCACCTTC,CASSSTDERITF
TRBJ2-4,TRBV7-2,-,-,TGTGCCAGCAGCCACCTTAAAAATAAACAGGGATTCACGAACATTCAGTACTTC,CASSHLKNKQGFTNIQYF
TRBJ2-5,TRBV28,-,-,TGTGCCAGCAGTTTCAGCGAGGCCCAGTACTTC,CASSFSEAQYF
TRBJ1-2,TRBV7-3,once,-,TGTGCCAGCAGCTTAAAAGGGAGCGGCTATGGCTACACCTTC,CASSLKGSGYGYTF
TRBJ2-7,TRBV9,-,TRBD1,TGTGCCAGCATCACACACAGCCGGGACAGGGGATTGCAAACCTACGAGCAGTACTTC,CASITHSRDRGLQTYEQYF
TRBJ1-5,TRBV2,-,TRBD1,TGTGCGACAGGGGGATCTGGGAATCAGCCCCAGCATTTT,CATGGSGNQPQHF
TRBJ2-2,TRBV4-3,-,TRBD1,TGCGCCAGCAGCCTTCGGACAGGAAACACCGGGGAGCTGTTTTTT,CASSLRTGNTGELFF
TRBJ1-2,TRBV5-6,-,-,TGTGCCAGCAGCGTCACGGAGGCGGGCTACCCCTTC,CASSVTEAGYPF
TRBJ2-5,TRBV2,-,TRBD2,TGTGCCAGCAGGGCGGGACTAGCGGGGTGGGAGACCCAGTACTTC,CASRAGLAGWETQYF
TRBJ2-1,TRBV6-5,-,-,TGTGCCAGCAGTTATAGTGGCGGGGGCGGTGAGCAGTTCTTC,CASSYSGGGGEQFF
TRBJ1-1,TRBV20-1,-,-,TGCAGTGTTCTAAAGGGAGGTGAAGCTTTCTTT,CSVLKGGEAFF
TRBJ1-2,TRBV27,-,-,TGTGCCAGCAGTTTAGCCAGGGAGGGTGGCTACACCTTC,CASSLAREGGYTF
TRBJ1-2,TRBV4-1,-,-,TGCGCCAGCAGCCAAAGGCAGAGCGCTAACTATGGCTACACCTTC,CASSQRQSANYGYTF
TRBJ2-1,TRBV28,-,TRBD2,TGTGCCAGCAGTTGGACTAGCGGGGGGTCCTCCTACAATGAGCAGTTCTTC,CASSWTSGGSSYNEQFF
TRBJ1-5,TRBV18,-,TRBD1,TGTGCCAGCTCACCAACGGGGACAGGGAAGTATCAGCCCCAGAATTTT,CASSPTGTGKYQPQNF
TRBJ1-1,TRBV6-5,-,-,TGTGCCAGCAGTTCCGGGGAGGGGCGGGTTGCTTTCTTT,CASSSGEGRVAFF
TRBJ1-4,TRBV30,once,-,TGTGCCTGGCAACACGCAACTAATGAAAAACTGTTTTTT,CAWQHATNEKLFF
TRBJ2-7,TRBV5-1,-,TRBD1,TGCGCCAGCAACAAACCGGGACAGCTCTACGAGCAGTACTTC,CASNKPGQLYEQYF
TRBJ2-2,TRBV9,-,-,TGTGCCAGCAGCGTAGCCTTGACTACCGGGGAGCTGTTTTTT,CASSVALTTGELFF
TRBJ1-1,TRBV5-4,-,-,TGTGCCAGCAGCTTCGGACAGTCGAACACTGAAGCTTTCTTT,CASSFGQSNTEAFF
TRBJ2-2,TRBV19,-,-,TGTGCCAGTAGATTTGACAGTCTGAGCACCGGGGAGCTGTTTTTT,CASRFDSLSTGELFF
TRBJ1-3,TRBV5-1,-,-,TGCGCCAGCAGCACCCAGGGGTCGGTCAGCTCTGGAAACACCATATATTTT,CASSTQGSVSSGNTIYF
TRBJ1-2,TRBV7-9,-,TRBD1,TGTGCCAGCAGCTTAGCCAGGGACAGCAACTATGGCTACACCTTC,CASSLARDSNYGYTF
TRBJ2-6,TRBV4-1,-,TRBD1,TGCGCCAGCAGCTCGGCGGACAGGGGCTCTGGGGCCAACGTCCTGACTTTC,CASSSADRGSGANVLTF
TRBJ1-6,TRBV27,-,-,TGTGCCAGCCGCGAATCAAATTCACCCCTCCACTTT,CASRESNSPLHF
TRBJ2-5,TRBV2,-,TRBD2,TGTGCCAGATCCGGGACTAGCGGGGGAAAGGAGACCCAGTACTTC,CARSGTSGGKETQYF
TRBJ2-7,TRBV9,-,TRBD2,TGTGCCAGCAGCGTAGAGAGCGGGGGGCCCTACGAGCAGTACTTC,CASSVESGGPYEQYF
TRBJ2-5,TRBV15,-,-,TGTGCCACCAGCTCCTATCAGGCCCAGTACTTC,CATSSYQAQYF
TRBJ2-1,TRBV7-7,-,TRBD2,TGTGCCAGCAGCTCTCAAATAGGCGGGGGGGCAACTGAGCAGTTCTTC,CASSSQIGGGATEQFF
TRBJ1-5,TRBV5-1,-,-,TGCGCCAGCAGCCCTGACAGGCCCGATCAGCCCCAGCATTTT,CASSPDRPDQPQHF
TRBJ1-2,TRBV29-1,few,TRBD1,TGCAGCGCAGGGACAGGGGAGGGCTACCCCTTC,CSAGTGEGYPF
TRBJ1-1,TRBV19,-,TRBD1,TGTGCCAGTCAGTGGGGACAGGGGGCTTCTGAAGCTTTCTTT,CASQWGQGASEAFF
TRBJ1-5,TRBV5-5,-,-,TGTGCCAGCAGCTTGGTGCAGGGCCCTCAGCCCCAGCATTTT,CASSLVQGPQPQHF
TRBJ1-6,TRBV5-1,-,TRBD1,TGCGCCAGCAGCTTGCAGGGGGCTATGAATTCACCCCTCCACTTT,CASSLQGAMNSPLHF
TRBJ1-1,TRBV7-2,-,-,TGTGCCAGCAGCTTAATGTCAGTGAACACTGAAGCTTTCTTT,CASSLMSVNTEAFF
TRBJ2-7,TRBV7-9,-,TRBD1,TGTGCCAGCAGCCGGGACAGCCTATACGAGCAGTACTTC,CASSRDSLYEQYF
TRBJ1-4,TRBV19,-,-,TGTGCCAGTAGTATCCAAGTCAGATTGAATGAAAAACTGTTTTTT,CASSIQVRLNEKLFF
TRBJ2-2,TRBV6-1,few,TRBD2,TGTGCCAGCAGTGAAGCGCTGGCAGTTGCGGGGGGGTTAACCGGGGAGCTGTTTTTT,CASSEALAVAGGLTGELFF
TRBJ1-6,TRBV19,-,-,TGTGCCAGTAGTATAGACGGAGAGCATTCATCCCTCCACTTT,CASSIDGEHSSLHF
TRBJ1-2,TRBV9,-,-,TGTGCCAGCAGCGGAAGAACTGGGGCTAGTGGCTACACCTTC,CASSGRTGASGYTF
TRBJ2-7,TRBV7-7,few,TRBD1,TGTGCCAGCAGCATCGAACAGGGGCCGGGTCTCGAGCAGTACTTC,CASSIEQGPGLEQYF
TRBJ2-1,TRBV6-1,-,TRBD1,TGTGCCAGCACACGACAGGGTAATGAGCAGTTCTTC,CASTRQGNEQFF
TRBJ1-1,TRBV5-1,-,-,TGCGCCAGCTCTCAGGGGTCCTCCACTGAAGCTTTCTTT,CASSQGSSTEAFF